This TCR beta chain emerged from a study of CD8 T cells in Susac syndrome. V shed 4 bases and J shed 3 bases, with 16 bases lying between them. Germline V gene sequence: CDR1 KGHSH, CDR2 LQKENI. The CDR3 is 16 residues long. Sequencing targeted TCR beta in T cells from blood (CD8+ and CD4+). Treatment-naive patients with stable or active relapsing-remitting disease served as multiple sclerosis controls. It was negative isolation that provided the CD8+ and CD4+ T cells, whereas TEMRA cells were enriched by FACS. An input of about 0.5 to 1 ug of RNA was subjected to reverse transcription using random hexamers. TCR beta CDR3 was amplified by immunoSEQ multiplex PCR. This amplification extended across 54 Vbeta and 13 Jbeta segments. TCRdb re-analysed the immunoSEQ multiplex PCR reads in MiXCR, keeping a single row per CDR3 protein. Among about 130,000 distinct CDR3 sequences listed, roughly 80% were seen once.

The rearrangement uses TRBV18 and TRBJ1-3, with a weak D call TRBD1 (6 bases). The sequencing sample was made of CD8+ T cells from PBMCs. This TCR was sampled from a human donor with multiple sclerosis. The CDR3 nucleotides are TGTGCCAGCTCACAGGACAGTAATTCCCTTGGAAACACCATATATTTT. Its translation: CASSQDSNSLGNTIYF. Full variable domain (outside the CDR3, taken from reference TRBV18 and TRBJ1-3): NAGVMQNPRHLVRRRGQEARLRCSPMKGHSHVYWYRQLPEEGLKFMVYLQKENIIDESGMPKERFSAEFPKEGPSILRIQQVVRGDSAAYFCASSQDSNSLGNTIYFGEGSWLTVV.